The T cell receptor (beta chain) described here comes from a study of blood T cell repertoires in COVID-19. TCRdb keeps only in-frame clones here, not all; method: immunoSEQ multiplex PCR. Of 110,000 to 150,000 clones listed, around four fifths are singletons. Participants spanned ages about 18 to 90 years and resided in some 22 US areas. The CDR3 extends over 16 amino acids. Trimming pared 1 base from V and 6 bases from J, leaving 16 bases between. CDR1 and CDR2 (germline): LNHNV, YYDKDF (reference sequence). This sequence was found in a woman aged 45-60 years who had recovered from COVID-19. This chain links TRBV15 with TRBJ1-5; a possible D gene is TRBD1 (5 bases). The sequenced sample was PBMCs or T cells enriched from blood (not recorded which). CDR3 loop: CATSRGAGRSSQPQHF. CDR3 DNA: TGTGCCACCAGCAGAGGGGCAGGGCGGTCGAGTCAGCCCCAGCATTTT.